This T cell receptor (beta chain) was sequenced in a study of cytomegalovirus exposure and HLA in healthy donors. Study information: HLA-typed donors were the source of some 80 million unique TCRs, which an early data release held. The study, taken as a whole, reports: Earlier analysis found most TCR beta V segments productive about 87% or about 30% of the time. Later, TCR association rates were found to vary by HLA locus, highest for DRB1 and lowest for HLA-C.

V dropped 0 bases and J dropped 6 bases, with 13 bases sitting between them. Germline assignment: CDR1 SGHDT and CDR2 YYEEEE. The CDR3 length is 16 residues. As for this clone: Antigen: not known.

Vbeta (60) and Jbeta (13) primers were used in the PCR. Original analysis: About 11 million of tens of millions of unique TCR beta chains were shared, per a later count. Profiling relied on immunoSEQ multiplex PCR, and the TCRdb table lists in-frame clones only, not all of them. The DNA gave D and trimming, while V, J and clone size come from that table. The data contain roughly 140,000 clones, less than 85% of them singletons. The source of this sequence is a woman aged 50 to 60 in good health and CMV-seropositive. Sequenced sample: PBMCs. This chain connects TRBV5-6 to TRBJ1-6, with D maybe TRBD1 (6 bases). Written as DNA, the CDR3 is TGTGCCAGCAGCTTGGGGGCAGGGGCTACTAATTCACCCCTCCACTTT. As protein: CASSLGAGATNSPLHF.